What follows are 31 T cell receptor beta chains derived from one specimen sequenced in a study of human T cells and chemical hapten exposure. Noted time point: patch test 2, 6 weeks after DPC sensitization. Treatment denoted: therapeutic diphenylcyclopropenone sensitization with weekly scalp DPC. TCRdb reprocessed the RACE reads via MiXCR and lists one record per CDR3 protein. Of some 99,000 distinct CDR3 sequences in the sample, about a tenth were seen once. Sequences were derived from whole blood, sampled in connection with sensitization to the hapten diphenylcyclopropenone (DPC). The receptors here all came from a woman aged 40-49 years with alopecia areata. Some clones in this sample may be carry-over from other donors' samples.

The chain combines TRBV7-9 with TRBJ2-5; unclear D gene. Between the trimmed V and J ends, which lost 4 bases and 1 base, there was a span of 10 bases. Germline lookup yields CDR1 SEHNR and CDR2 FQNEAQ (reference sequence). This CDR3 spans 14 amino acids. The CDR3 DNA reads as TGTGCCAGCAGCTCCCTTATAATCCAAGAGACCCAGTACTTC. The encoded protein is CASSSLIIQETQYF.

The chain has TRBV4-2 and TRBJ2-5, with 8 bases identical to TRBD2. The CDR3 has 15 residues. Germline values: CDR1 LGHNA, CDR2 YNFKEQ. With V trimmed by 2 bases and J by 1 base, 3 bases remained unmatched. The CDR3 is CASSQRGGTQETQYF. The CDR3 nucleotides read TGTGCCAGCAGCCAACGGGGGGGTACCCAAGAGACCCAGTACTTC.

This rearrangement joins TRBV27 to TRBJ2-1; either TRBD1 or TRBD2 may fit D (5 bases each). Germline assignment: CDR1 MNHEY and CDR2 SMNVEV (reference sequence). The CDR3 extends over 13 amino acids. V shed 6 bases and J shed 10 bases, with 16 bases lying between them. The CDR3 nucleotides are TGTGCCAGCAGCACTGGGGCGTCGGGGGAGCAGTTCTTC. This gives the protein CASSTGASGEQFF.

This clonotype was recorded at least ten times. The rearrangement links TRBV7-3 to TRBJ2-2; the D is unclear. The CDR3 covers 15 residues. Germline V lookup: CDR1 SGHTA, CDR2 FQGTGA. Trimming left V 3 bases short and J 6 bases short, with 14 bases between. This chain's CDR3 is CASSFSGSAAGELFF. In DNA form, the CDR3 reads TGTGCCAGCAGCTTCTCCGGGTCTGCGGCCGGGGAGCTGTTTTTT.

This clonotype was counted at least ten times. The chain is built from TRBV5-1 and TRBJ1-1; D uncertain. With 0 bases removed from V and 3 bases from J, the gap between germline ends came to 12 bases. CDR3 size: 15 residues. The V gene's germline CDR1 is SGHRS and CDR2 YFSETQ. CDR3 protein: CASSLEAGADTEAFF. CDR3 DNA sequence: TGCGCCAGCAGCTTGGAGGCGGGCGCGGACACTGAAGCTTTCTTT.

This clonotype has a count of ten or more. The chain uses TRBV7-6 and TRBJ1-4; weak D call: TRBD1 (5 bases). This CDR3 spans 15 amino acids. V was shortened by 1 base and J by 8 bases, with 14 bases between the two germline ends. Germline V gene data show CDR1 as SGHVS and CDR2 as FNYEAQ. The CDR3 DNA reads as TGTGCCAGCAGCTTAGGGGGGTTCGCCGGGGAAAAACTGTTTTTT. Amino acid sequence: CASSLGGFAGEKLFF.

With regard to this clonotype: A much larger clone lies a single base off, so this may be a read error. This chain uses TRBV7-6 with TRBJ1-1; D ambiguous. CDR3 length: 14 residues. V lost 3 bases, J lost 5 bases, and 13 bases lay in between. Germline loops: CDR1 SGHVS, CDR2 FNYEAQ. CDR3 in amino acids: CASSFTEAMTEAFF. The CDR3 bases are TGTGCCAGCAGCTTTACGGAAGCGATGACTGAAGCTTTCTTT.

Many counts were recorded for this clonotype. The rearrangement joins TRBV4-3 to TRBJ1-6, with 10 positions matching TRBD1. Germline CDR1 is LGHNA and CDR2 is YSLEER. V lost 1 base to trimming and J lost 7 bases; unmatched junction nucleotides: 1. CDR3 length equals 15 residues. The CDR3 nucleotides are TGCGCCAGCAGCCAAGGGACAGGGGGAAATTCACCCCTCCACTTT. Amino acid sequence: CASSQGTGGNSPLHF.

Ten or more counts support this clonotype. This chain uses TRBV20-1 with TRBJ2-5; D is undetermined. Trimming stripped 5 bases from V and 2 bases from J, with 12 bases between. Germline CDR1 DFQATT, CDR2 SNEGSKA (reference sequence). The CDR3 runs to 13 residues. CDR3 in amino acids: CSAPVEAQETQYF. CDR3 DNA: TGCAGTGCTCCCGTCGAGGCACAAGAGACCCAGTACTTC.

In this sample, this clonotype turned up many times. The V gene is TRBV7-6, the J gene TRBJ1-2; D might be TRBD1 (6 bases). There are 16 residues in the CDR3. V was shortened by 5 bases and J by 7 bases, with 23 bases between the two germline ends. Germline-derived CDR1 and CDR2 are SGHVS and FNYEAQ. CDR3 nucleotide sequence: TGTGCCAGCAGCCCCCGTCCGGGACAAGCGGAGGGTGGCTACACCTTC. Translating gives CASSPRPGQAEGGYTF. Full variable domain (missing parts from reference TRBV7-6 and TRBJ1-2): GAGVSQSPRYKVTKRGQDVALRCDPISGHVSLYWYRQALGQGPEFLTYFNYEAQQDKSGLPNDRFSAERPEGSISTLTIQRTEQRDSAMYRCASSPRPGQAEGGYTFGSGTRLTVV.

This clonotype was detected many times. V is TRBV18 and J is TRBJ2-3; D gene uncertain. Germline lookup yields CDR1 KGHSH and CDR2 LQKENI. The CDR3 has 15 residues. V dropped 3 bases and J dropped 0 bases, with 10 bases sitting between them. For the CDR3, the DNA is TGTGCCAGCTCACCGACTGAGACGAGCACAGATACGCAGTATTTT. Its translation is CASSPTETSTDTQYF.

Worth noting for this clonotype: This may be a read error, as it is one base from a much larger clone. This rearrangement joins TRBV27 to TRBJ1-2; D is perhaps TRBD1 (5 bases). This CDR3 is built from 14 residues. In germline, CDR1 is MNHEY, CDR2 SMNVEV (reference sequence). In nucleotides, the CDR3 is TGTACCAGCAGCCCTTCCCCAGGGATCTATGGCTACACCTTC. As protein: CTSSPSPGIYGYTF.

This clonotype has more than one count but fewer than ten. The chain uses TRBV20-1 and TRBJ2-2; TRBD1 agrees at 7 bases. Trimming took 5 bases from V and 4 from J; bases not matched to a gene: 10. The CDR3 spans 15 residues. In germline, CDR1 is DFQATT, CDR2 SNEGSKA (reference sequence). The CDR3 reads CSAYDRARTTGELFF. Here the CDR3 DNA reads TGCAGTGCTTACGACAGGGCGCGAACCACCGGGGAGCTGTTTTTT.

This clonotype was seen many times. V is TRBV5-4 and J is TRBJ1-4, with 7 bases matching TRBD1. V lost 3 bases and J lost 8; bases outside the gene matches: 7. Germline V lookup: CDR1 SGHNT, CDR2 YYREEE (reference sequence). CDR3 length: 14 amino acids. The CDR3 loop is CASSSGQADEKLFF. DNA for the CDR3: TGTGCCAGCAGCTCCGGACAGGCGGACGAAAAACTGTTTTTT.

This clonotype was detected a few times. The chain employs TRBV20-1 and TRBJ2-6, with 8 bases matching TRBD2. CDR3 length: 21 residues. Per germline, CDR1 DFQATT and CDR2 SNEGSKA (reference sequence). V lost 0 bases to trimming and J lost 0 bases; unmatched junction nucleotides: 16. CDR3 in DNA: TGCAGTGCTAGAGAGACAAGGAGCGGGGGTCCCCTTAGCTCTGGGGCCAACGTCCTGACTTTC. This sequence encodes CSARETRSGGPLSSGANVLTF.

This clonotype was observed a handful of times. CDR3 sequence reads: CASIKDNYEQYF. DNA of the CDR3: TGTGCCAGCATCAAGGACAACTACGAGCAGTACTTC. The chain links TRBV2 to TRBJ2-7; D perhaps matches TRBD1 (5 bases). Germline V gene sequence: CDR1 SNHLY, CDR2 FYNNEI. This CDR3 contains 12 residues. The V end lost 7 bases, the J end lost 3 bases, and 10 bases lay between the germline ends.

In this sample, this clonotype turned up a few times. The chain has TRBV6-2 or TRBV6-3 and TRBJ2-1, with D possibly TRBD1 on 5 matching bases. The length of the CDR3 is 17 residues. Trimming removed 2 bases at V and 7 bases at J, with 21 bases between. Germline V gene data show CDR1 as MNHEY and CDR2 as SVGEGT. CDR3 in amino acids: CASSYTLGSGSQNEQFF. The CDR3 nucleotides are TGTGCCAGCAGTTACACCTTGGGTTCAGGGTCGCAGAATGAGCAGTTCTTC.

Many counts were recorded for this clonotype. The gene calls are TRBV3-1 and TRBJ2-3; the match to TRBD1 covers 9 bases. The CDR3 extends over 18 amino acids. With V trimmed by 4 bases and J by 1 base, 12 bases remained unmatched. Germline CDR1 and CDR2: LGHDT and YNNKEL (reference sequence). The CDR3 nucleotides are TGTGCCAGCAGCCGAAACACCGGGACAGGGTCTGGCACAGATACGCAGTATTTT. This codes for CASSRNTGTGSGTDTQYF.

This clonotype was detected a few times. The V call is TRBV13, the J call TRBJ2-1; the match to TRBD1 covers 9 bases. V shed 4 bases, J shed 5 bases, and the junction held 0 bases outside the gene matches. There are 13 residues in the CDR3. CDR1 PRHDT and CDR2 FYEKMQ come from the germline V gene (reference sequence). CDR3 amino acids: CASSWTGDNEQFF. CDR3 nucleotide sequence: TGTGCCAGCAGCTGGACAGGGGACAATGAGCAGTTCTTC.

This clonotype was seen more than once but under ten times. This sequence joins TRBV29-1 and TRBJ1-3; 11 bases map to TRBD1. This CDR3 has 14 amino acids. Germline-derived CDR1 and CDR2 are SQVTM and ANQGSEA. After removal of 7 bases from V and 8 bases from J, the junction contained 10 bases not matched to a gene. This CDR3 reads CSAAPGQGVDTIYF. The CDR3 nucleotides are TGCAGCGCAGCTCCGGGACAGGGGGTGGACACCATATATTTT.

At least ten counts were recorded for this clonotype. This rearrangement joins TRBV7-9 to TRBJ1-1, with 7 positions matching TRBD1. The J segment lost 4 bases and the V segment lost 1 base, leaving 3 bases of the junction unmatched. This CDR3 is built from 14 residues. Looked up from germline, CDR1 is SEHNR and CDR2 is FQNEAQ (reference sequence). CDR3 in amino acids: CASSLGGTATEAFF. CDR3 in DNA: TGTGCCAGCAGCTTAGGAGGGACAGCCACTGAAGCTTTCTTT.

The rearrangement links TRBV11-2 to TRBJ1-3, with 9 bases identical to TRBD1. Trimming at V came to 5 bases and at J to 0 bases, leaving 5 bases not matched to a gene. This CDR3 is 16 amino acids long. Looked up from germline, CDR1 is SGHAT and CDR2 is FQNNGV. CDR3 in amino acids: CASSPRDRASGNTIYF. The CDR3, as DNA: TGTGCCAGCAGCCCTCGGGACAGGGCCTCTGGAAACACCATATATTTT.

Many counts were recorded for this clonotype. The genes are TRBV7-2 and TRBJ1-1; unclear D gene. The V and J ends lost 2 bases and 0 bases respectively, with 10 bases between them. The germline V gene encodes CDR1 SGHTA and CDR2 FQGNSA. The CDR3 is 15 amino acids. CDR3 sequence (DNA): TGTGCCAGCAGCTTAAGTAGTTGGCTGAACACTGAAGCTTTCTTT. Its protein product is CASSLSSWLNTEAFF.

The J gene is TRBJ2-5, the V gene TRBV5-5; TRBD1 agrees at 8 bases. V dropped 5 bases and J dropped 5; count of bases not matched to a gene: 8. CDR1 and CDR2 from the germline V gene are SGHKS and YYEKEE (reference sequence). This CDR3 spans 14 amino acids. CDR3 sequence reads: CASRFDRGPETQYF. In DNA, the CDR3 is TGTGCCAGCAGATTCGACAGGGGCCCCGAGACCCAGTACTTC.

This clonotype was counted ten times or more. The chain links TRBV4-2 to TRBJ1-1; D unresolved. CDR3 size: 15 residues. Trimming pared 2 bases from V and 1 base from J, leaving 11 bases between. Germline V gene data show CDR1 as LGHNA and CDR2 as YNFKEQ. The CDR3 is CASSQMVDANTEAFF. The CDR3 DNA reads TGTGCCAGCAGCCAAATGGTTGACGCGAACACTGAAGCTTTCTTT.

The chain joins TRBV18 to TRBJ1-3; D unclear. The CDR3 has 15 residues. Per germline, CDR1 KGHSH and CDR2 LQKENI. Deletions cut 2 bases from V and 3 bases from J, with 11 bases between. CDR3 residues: CASSPITDFGNTIYF. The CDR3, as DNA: TGTGCCAGCTCACCAATCACGGACTTTGGAAACACCATATATTTT.

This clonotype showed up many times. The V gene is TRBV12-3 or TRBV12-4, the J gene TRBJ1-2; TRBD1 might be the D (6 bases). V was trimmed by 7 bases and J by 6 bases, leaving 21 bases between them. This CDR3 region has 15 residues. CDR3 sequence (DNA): TGTGCCAGCACCCTACACATGACAGGCATGAATGGCTACACCTTC. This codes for CASTLHMTGMNGYTF.

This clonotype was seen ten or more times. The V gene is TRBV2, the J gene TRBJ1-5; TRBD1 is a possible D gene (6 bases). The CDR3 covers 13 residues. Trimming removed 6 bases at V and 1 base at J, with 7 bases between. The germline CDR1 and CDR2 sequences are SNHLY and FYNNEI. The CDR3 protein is CASRQGSNQPQHF. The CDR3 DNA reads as TGTGCCAGCAGACAGGGAAGCAATCAGCCCCAGCATTTT.

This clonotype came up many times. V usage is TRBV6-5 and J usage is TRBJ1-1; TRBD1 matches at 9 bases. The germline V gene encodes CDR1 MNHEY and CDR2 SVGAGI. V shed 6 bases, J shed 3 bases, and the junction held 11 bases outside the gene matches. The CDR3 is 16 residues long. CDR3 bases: TGTGCCAGCAGACCTGGGGAGACAGGGGGGTACACTGAAGCTTTCTTT. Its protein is CASRPGETGGYTEAFF.

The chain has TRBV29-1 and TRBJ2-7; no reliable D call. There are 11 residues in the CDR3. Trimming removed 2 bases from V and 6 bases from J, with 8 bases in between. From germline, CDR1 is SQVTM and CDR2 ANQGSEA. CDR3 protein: CSVERLGEQYF. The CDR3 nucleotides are TGCAGCGTTGAAAGGCTAGGCGAGCAGTACTTC.

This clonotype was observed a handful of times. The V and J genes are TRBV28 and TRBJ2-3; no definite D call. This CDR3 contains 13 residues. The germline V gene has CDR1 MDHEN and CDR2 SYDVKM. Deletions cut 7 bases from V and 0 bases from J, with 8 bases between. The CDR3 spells CASKGTSTDTQYF. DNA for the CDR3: TGTGCCAGCAAGGGCACTAGCACAGATACGCAGTATTTT.